The entry that follows covers one T cell receptor (beta chain) sequence. The antigen is undetermined. The data belong to a study of beta chain features in type 1 diabetes. Germline V gene lookup returns CDR1 MNHEY and CDR2 SVGAGI. V was clipped by 6 bases and J by 12 bases, with 21 bases between them. The CDR3 has 13 residues. General study findings and limits: Sampled from patients, naive, central memory and Treg TCRB repertoires appeared more similar than those sampled from healthy donors.

Expressed TCRB transcripts were sequenced because the entire RNA isolate underwent reverse transcription. Mean read depth for naive, central memory and regulatory T cell samples was roughly 4 million reads. The table came from immunoSEQ multiplex PCR; TCRdb's copy has only in-frame clones and leaves some out. Here the sample spans hundreds of thousands of clones, 17% being singletons. The sample was naive CD4+ T cells from blood. The sequence derives from a woman between 18 and 29 years old in good health. J is TRBJ2-7 and V is TRBV6-5, with D possibly being TRBD1 (6 bases). CDR3 sequence reads: CASSPSSRGQLYF. CDR3 nucleotides: TGTGCCAGCAGCCCCTCCTCGAGGGGACAACTGTACTTC.